The rows below give T cell receptor beta chains drawn from one sample of a study of tumor-infiltrating lymphocytes in primary liver carcinoma. TCRdb processed the multiplex PCR reads anew with MiXCR; each CDR3 protein has one entry. The sample lists some 200,000 distinct CDR3 sequences, less than 65% occurring once. Sample: peripheral blood. All receptors come from a woman aged 60-75 years with primary liver carcinoma and hepatitis B virus infection. Both conserved end residues are part of each CDR3. The D gene is left open where the match is weak. Clone size, where shown, is once, few, many, or a class for clones that have expanded.

CDR3 DNA	CDR3 protein	clone size	V gene	J gene	D gene
TGCGCCAGCAGCCAGGATTCTTCCTACGGAGATAGGCAGTATTTT	CASSQDSSYGDRQYF	-	TRBV5-1	TRBJ2-3	-
TGCAGCGTGGCCTATGGATCCACAGATACGCAGTATTTT	CSVAYGSTDTQYF	many	TRBV29-1	TRBJ2-3	-
TGTGCCAGCAACCCCGCCCCGGGACGGGGGGAGCAGTACTTC	CASNPAPGRGEQYF	-	TRBV7-9	TRBJ2-7	-
TGTGCCAGCAGCCGAACGCTTAGGACGGTGCAGGTGAAGCAGCTCTTC	CASSRTLRTVQVKQLF	-	TRBV11-2	TRBJ2-1	-
TGTGCCAGCAGTTCTAAACTAGCGGCCTCCTACGAGCAGTACTTC	CASSSKLAASYEQYF	-	TRBV11-1	TRBJ2-7	TRBD2
TGTGCCAGCAGCTTAAACTGGCAAAAGACCCAGTACTTC	CASSLNWQKTQYF	-	TRBV11-3	TRBJ2-5	-
TGTGCCAGCAGCTTAGGCAGGGTGGCGGACAATGTGCAGTCCTTC	CASSLGRVADNVQSF	-	TRBV11-2	TRBJ2-1	-
TGTGCCAGCAGCCCCGGTGACTTCTTCAATGAGCAGTTCTTC	CASSPGDFFNEQFF	-	TRBV11-2	TRBJ2-1	-
TGTGCCAGCAGTTACGGTAGTAGCGGGACTTCCTACGAGCAGTACTTC	CASSYGSSGTSYEQYF	many	TRBV6-2/TRBV6-3	TRBJ2-7	TRBD2
TGCAGCGTTCGGGGGGGGACTAGCGGGAGCGGTGAGCAGTTCTTC	CSVRGGTSGSGEQFF	-	TRBV29-1	TRBJ2-1	TRBD2
TGTGCCAGCAGCTTTGGGACTAGCGGGAGGGATGAACAGTTATTC	CASSFGTSGRDEQLF	-	TRBV11-2	TRBJ2-1	TRBD2
TGTGCCAGCAGGCTAGGACTCGAGAATGAGCAGTTCTTC	CASRLGLENEQFF	-	TRBV2	TRBJ2-1	-
TGTGCCAGCAGTCGACAGCGGAACACCGGGGAGCTGTCTTTT	CASSRQRNTGELSF	once	TRBV12-3/TRBV12-4	TRBJ2-2	-
TGTGCCAGCAGCTCACAATCTGGAAGCACCATATATTTT	CASSSQSGSTIYF	-	TRBV13	TRBJ1-3	-
TGTGTCAATAATACCGGGACAGGGAATGAAAAACTGCTTTTT	CVNNTGTGNEKLLF	-	TRBV19	TRBJ1-4	TRBD1
TGTGCCAGCAGCTTGGGCGACGACGAGCAGTACTTC	CASSLGDDEQYF	few	TRBV5-6	TRBJ2-7	-
TGTGCCAGCAGCCTCCTCCTGGGTCCCTTGAGTGGTCAGCCCCAGCATTTT	CASSLLLGPLSGQPQHF	few	TRBV6-6	TRBJ1-5	-
TGTGCCAGCAGTGAAACGAGGGGGGGGTACGAGCAGTACTTC	CASSETRGGYEQYF	-	TRBV6-1	TRBJ2-7	-
TGTGCCAGCAGCCAAGATTACGACTTGAACACTGAAGCTTCCTTT	CASSQDYDLNTEASF	once	TRBV4-2	TRBJ1-1	-
TGCGCCAGCAGCTTGGGGTCTAGGTCCCCCTTCGCCTTCTTC	CASSLGSRSPFAFF	-	TRBV5-1	TRBJ2-1	-
TGTGCCAGCAGTATGACTTGGGGCACCTTAACCTCCTACGGGCAGTACTTC	CASSMTWGTLTSYGQYF	-	TRBV12-3/TRBV12-4	TRBJ2-7	-
TGTGCCAGCAGCAAGCCGGGTGCTAAAAACATTCAGTACTTC	CASSKPGAKNIQYF	many	TRBV14	TRBJ2-4	-
TGCAGCTGTAAAACCGGGACAGAAGAGCAGTTCTTC	CSCKTGTEEQFF	many	TRBV29-1	TRBJ2-1	TRBD1
TGTGTCAGCAGAGGACTAGTATACTACGAACAGTACTTC	CVSRGLVYYEQYF	once	TRBV6-2/TRBV6-3	TRBJ2-7	TRBD2
TGTGCCAGCAACTCCTTGCGCGGGGTTACCGGGGAGCTGTTTTTT	CASNSLRGVTGELFF	-	TRBV6-5	TRBJ2-2	-
TGTGCCAGCAGCCTACTCAGGGGCCATGCTGGAAACACCATATATTTT	CASSLLRGHAGNTIYF	-	TRBV5-6	TRBJ1-3	-
TGCGCCAGCAGCGCCACGACAGGGGGCTTAAGGGAACAGTTCTTC	CASSATTGGLREQFF	-	TRBV5-1	TRBJ2-1	TRBD1
TGCAGCGTTGAAGCGGAAGAAGGGGTGGATGGCTACACCTTC	CSVEAEEGVDGYTF	-	TRBV29-1	TRBJ1-2	-
TGTGCCAGCATCCTAGACAGATTCTATGGCTACACCTTC	CASILDRFYGYTF	-	TRBV28	TRBJ1-2	-
TGCAGCGTGATGACAGGGCCTAATTCACCCCTCCACTTT	CSVMTGPNSPLHF	many	TRBV29-1	TRBJ1-6	TRBD1
TGTACCATCAGTGAACGGTCAGGGGGCGCCGGGGGAATACGGGAGACACAGTACTTC	CTISERSGGAGGIRETQYF	-	TRBV10-3	TRBJ2-5	TRBD1
TGTGCCACCAGCGGACAGGGGGCTTTTCAGGCCCAGCATTTT	CATSGQGAFQAQHF	-	TRBV24-1	TRBJ1-5	TRBD1
TGTGCCAGCAGCCAAGCTCTAAGGAGCTCCTACAATGAGCAGTTCTTC	CASSQALRSSYNEQFF	-	TRBV14	TRBJ2-1	-
TGTGCCAGCAGCTTAAAACCGGTTAGCCAGGCCATTCAGTACTTC	CASSLKPVSQAIQYF	-	TRBV11-2	TRBJ2-4	-
TGTGCCAGCACTCCCCTATGGGAGGGAAGGAACACAGGGGAGCTGTTTTTT	CASTPLWEGRNTGELFF	once	TRBV6-5	TRBJ2-2	TRBD2
TGCAGCGTCCCGGGACAGGGAGGGTTCACCGGGGAGCTGTTTTTT	CSVPGQGGFTGELFF	many	TRBV29-1	TRBJ2-2	TRBD1
TGTGCCAGCACCGCGGAGAACCTAAAATGGGGTGGGCAGTTCTTC	CASTAENLKWGGQFF	-	TRBV25-1	TRBJ2-1	-
TGTGCGATCAGCTTACGGGAGGAGGAGTATTTT	CAISLREEEYF	-	TRBV11-3	TRBJ2-3	TRBD2
TGTGCCAGCAGCAAAATCAGTTACTATGGCTACACCTTC	CASSKISYYGYTF	many	TRBV6-1	TRBJ1-2	-
TGTGCCAGCAGCTCGGGGGTGCAGGGCCAGGAGACCCAGTACTTC	CASSSGVQGQETQYF	-	TRBV11-2	TRBJ2-5	-
TGTGCCAACAGTGAAATTAACTACAATGAGCAGTTCTTC	CANSEINYNEQFF	-	TRBV6-1	TRBJ2-1	-
TGTGCTAGTGGTTTGTCACCCAACTCAGGGCCGGATGGCTACACCTTC	CASGLSPNSGPDGYTF	many	TRBV12-5	TRBJ1-2	-
TGTGCCAACAGTCCCCATCTAACAGGATATGGCTACACCTTC	CANSPHLTGYGYTF	-	TRBV6-5	TRBJ1-2	-
TGTGCCAGCAGTTTCCCCGGGACTAGGAACACCGGGGAGCTGTTTTTT	CASSFPGTRNTGELFF	-	TRBV28	TRBJ2-2	TRBD2
TGCAGCGGGAATTTTTACAATGAGCAGTTCTTC	CSGNFYNEQFF	many	TRBV29-1	TRBJ2-1	-
TGTGCCAGCAGCTTGGGTCAGCCTTTTAAGGGGCAGTACTTC	CASSLGQPFKGQYF	few	TRBV5-4	TRBJ2-7	-